This TCR beta chain was profiled in a study of CXCR3-negative and CXCR3-positive naive CD8 T cells. Whole-study findings and limits: Memory, not naive, CXCR3-negative and CXCR3-positive cells differed in TRBV-TRBJ usage. Naive subsets did not differ in surface CD5, and the authors estimated TCR strength using properties of the TRB CDR3. Much lower diversity was found in memory CD8+ cells, while both naive subsets had comparably high diversity. Naive CXCR3-positive cells had TRB CDR3s more hydrophobic than those of CXCR3-negative naive cells.

Every CD8+ subset sample held some 300,000 flow-sorted cells, done in triplicate. UMI-labeled TRB cDNA libraries were prepared by 5' RACE. No DNA is given; TCRdb re-called the 5' RACE reads and lists each CDR3 protein once. The table lists 150,000 to 180,000 distinct CDR3 sequences. CDR1 is SEHNR, CDR2 FQNEAQ, per germline (reference sequence). This CDR3 comprises 17 residues. Details on this clonotype: What it recognizes is unknown.

The V and J genes are TRBV7-9 and TRBJ1-1; TCRdb outputs TRBD1, but without DNA this stays unchecked. The sequence was collected from a human donor in good health. Some clones in this sample may be carry-over from other donors' samples. Sequencing was done on a sample of naive CXCR3+ CD8+ T cells from blood. The sample's subset: CD45RO-CCR7+CD27+CD95- naive CD8+ T cells expressing CXCR3 (TNR3+). The CDR3 sequence: CASSPRDRDGVNTEAFF.